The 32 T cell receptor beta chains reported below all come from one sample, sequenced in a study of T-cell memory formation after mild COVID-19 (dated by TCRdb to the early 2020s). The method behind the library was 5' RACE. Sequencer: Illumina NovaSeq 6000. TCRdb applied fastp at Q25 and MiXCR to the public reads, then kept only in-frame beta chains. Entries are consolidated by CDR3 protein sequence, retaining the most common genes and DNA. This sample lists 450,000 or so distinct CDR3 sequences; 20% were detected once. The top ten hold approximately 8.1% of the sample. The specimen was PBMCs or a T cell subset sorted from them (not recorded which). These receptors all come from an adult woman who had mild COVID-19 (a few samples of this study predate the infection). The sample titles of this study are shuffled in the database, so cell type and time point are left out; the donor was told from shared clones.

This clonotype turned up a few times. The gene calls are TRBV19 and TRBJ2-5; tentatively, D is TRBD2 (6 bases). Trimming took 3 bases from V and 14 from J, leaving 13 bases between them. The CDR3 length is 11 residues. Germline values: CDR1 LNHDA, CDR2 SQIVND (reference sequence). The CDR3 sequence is CASSIGGPPYF. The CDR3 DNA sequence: TGTGCCAGTAGTATCGGAGGGCCCCCTTACTTC. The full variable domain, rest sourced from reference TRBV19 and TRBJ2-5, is DGGITQSPKYLFRKEGQNVTLSCEQNLNHDAMYWYRQDPGQGLRLIYYSQIVNDFQKGDIAEGYSVSREKKESFPLTVTSAQKNPTAFYLCASSIGGPPYFGPGTRLLVL.

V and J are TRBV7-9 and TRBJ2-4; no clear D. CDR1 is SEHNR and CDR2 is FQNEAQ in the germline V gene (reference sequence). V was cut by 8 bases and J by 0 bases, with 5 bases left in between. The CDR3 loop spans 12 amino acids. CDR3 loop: CASVEAKNIQYF. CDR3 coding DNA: TGTGCCAGCGTGGAAGCCAAAAACATTCAGTACTTC.

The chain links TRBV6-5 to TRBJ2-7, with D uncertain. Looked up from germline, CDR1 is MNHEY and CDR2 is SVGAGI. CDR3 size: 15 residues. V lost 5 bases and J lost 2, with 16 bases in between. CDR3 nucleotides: TGTGCCAGCAGTCCGAACCCCGTTAACACCTACGAGCAGTACTTC. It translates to CASSPNPVNTYEQYF.

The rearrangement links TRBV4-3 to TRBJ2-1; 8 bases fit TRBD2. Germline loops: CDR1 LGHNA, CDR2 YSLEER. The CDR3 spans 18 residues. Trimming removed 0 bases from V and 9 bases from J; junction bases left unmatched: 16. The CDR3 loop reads CASSQDPPSGRPISEQFF. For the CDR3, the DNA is TGCGCCAGCAGCCAAGATCCCCCCAGCGGGAGACCAATTAGTGAGCAGTTCTTC.

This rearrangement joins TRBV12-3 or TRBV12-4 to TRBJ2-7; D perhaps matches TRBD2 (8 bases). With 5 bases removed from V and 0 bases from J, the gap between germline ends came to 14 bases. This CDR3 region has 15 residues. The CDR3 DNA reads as TGTGCCAGCAGTCGTAGCGGGACAGTCTCCTACGAGCAGTACTTC. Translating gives CASSRSGTVSYEQYF.

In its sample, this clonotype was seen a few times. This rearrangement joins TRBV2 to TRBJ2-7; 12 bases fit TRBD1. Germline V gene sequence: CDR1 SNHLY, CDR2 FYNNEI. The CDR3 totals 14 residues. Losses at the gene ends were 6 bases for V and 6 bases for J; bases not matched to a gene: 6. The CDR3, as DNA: TGTGCCAGCAGGGGACAGGGGGCGAGAGGCGAGCAGTACTTC. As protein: CASRGQGARGEQYF. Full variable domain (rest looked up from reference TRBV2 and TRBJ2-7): EPEVTQTPSHQVTQMGQEVILRCVPISNHLYFYWYRQILGQKVEFLVSFYNNEISEKSEIFDDQFSVERPDGSNFTLKIRSTKLEDSAMYFCASRGQGARGEQYFGPGTRLTVT.

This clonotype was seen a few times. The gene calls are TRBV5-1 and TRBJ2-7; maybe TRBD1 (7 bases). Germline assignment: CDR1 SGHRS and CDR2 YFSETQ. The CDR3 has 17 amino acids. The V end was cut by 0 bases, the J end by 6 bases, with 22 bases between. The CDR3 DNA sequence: TGCGCCAGCAGCTTGGGGTCAGGGGGACTGGCCGTTTCCGAGCAGTACTTC. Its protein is CASSLGSGGLAVSEQYF.

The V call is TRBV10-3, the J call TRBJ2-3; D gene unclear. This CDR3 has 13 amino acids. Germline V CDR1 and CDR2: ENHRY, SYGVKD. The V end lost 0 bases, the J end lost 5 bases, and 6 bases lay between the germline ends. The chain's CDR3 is CAISESRLDTQYF. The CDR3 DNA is TGTGCCATCAGTGAGTCCCGGCTAGATACGCAGTATTTT.

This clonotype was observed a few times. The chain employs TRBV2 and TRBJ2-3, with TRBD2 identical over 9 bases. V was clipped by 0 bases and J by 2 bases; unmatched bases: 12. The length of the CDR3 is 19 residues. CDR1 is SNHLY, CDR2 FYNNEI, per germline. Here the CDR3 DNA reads TGTGCCAGCAGTGAAGCGTTGCGGGGGGGCCATTGGCCCACAGATACGCAGTATTTT. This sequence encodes CASSEALRGGHWPTDTQYF. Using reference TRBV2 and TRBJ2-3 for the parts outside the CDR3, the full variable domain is EPEVTQTPSHQVTQMGQEVILRCVPISNHLYFYWYRQILGQKVEFLVSFYNNEISEKSEIFDDQFSVERPDGSNFTLKIRSTKLEDSAMYFCASSEALRGGHWPTDTQYFGPGTRLTVL.

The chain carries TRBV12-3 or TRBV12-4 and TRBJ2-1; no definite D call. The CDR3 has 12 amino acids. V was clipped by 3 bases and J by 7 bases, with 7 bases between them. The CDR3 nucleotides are TGTGCCAGCAGTTTTTTAGTAAATGAGCAGTTCTTC. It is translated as CASSFLVNEQFF.

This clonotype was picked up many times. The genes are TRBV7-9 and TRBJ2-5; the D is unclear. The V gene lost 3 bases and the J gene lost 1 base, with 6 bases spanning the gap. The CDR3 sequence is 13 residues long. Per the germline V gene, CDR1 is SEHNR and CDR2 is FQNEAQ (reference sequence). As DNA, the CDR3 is TGTGCCAGCAGCTTTAACAGCCAAGAGACCCAGTACTTC. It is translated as CASSFNSQETQYF.

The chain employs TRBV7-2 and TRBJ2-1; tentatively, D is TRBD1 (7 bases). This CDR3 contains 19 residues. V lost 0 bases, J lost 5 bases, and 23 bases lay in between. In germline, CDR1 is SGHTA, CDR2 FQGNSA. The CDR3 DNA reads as TGTGCCAGCAGCTTAGCGCGGGGACAGCGCAGGGTCCTCCACAATGAGCAGTTCTTC. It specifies CASSLARGQRRVLHNEQFF.

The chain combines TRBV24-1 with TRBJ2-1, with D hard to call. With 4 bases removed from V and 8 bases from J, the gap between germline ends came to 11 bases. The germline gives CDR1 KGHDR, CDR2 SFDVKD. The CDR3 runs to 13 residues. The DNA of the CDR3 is TGTGCCACCAGTGAGTCTACGTTCGATGAGCAGTTCTTC. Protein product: CATSESTFDEQFF.

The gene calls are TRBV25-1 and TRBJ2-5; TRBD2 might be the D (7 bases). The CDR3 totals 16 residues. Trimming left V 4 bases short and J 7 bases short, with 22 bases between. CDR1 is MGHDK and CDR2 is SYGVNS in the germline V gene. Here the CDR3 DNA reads TGTGCCAGCAGTGGGGAGGGGGTGGATGGTCACGGGACCCAGTACTTC. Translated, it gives CASSGEGVDGHGTQYF.

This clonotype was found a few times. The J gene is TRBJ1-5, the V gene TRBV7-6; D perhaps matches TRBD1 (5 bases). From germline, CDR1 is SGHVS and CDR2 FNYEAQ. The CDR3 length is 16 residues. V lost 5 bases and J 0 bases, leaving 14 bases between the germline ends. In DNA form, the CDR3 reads TGTGCCAGCAGCCTGGGGCCGTCAGATAGCAATCAGCCCCAGCATTTT. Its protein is CASSLGPSDSNQPQHF. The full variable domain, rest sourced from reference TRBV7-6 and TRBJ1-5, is GAGVSQSPRYKVTKRGQDVALRCDPISGHVSLYWYRQALGQGPEFLTYFNYEAQQDKSGLPNDRFSAERPEGSISTLTIQRTEQRDSAMYRCASSLGPSDSNQPQHFGDGTRLSIL.

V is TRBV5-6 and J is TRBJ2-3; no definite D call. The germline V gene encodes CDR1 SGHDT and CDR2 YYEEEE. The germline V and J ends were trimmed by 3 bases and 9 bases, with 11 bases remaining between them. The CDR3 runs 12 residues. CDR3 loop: CASSWVERTQYF. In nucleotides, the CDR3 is TGTGCCAGCAGCTGGGTAGAGAGGACGCAGTATTTT.

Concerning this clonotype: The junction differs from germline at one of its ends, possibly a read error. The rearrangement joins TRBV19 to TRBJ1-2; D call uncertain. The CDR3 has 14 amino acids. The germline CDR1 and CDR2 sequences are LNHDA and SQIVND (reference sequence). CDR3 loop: CASSIGGTPYGYTF. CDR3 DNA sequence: TGTGCCAGTAGTATCGGTGGCACCCCCTATGGCTACACATTC.

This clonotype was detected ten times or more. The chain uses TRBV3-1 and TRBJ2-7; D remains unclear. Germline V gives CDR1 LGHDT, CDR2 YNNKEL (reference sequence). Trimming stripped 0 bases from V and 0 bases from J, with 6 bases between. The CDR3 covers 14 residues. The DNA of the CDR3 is TGTGCCAGCAGCCAAGATAGGGACTCCTACGAGCAGTACTTC. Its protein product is CASSQDRDSYEQYF.

CDR3 residues: CASSLDPTSGSEQFF. The CDR3 DNA reads TGCGCCAGCAGCTTGGACCCGACTAGCGGGAGTGAGCAGTTCTTC. The chain links TRBV5-1 to TRBJ2-1, with 12 bases lining up with TRBD2. Germline values: CDR1 SGHRS, CDR2 YFSETQ. The CDR3 has 15 residues. The V segment lost 0 bases and the J segment 9 bases; nucleotides outside the gene matches: 4.

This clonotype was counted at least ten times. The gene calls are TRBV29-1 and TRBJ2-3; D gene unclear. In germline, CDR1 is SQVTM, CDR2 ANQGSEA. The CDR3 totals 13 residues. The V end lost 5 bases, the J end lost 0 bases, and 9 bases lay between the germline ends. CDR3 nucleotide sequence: TGCAGCGTTTCGGGTGTTAGCACAGATACGCAGTATTTT. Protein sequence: CSVSGVSTDTQYF.

CDR3 in DNA: TGTGCCAGCAGTTTAGTTGAGGGCGATCAGCCCCAGCATTTT. Its translation: CASSLVEGDQPQHF. The J gene is TRBJ1-5, the V gene TRBV12-3 or TRBV12-4; no clear D. Trimming took 1 base from V and 5 from J, leaving 9 bases between them. This CDR3 has 14 residues.

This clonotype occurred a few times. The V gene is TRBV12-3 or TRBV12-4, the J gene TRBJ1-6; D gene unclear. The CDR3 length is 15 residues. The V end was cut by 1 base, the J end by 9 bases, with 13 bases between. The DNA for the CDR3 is TGTGCCAGCAGTTTAGGGTTACAGAGACTTTCACCCCTCCACTTT. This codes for CASSLGLQRLSPLHF.

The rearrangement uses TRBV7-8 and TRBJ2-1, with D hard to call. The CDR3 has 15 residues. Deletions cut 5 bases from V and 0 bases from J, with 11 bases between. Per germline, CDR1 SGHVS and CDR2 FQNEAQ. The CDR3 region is CASSAVRSSYNEQFF. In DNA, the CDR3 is TGTGCCAGCAGCGCCGTTAGGAGCTCCTACAATGAGCAGTTCTTC.

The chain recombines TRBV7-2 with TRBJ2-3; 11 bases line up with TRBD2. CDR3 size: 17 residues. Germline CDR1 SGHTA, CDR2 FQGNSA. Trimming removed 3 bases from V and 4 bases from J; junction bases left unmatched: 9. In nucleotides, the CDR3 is TGTGCCAGCAGCTTGTCCTCACTAGCGGGGGTCCCAGATACGCAGTATTTT. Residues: CASSLSSLAGVPDTQYF.

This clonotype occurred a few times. The CDR3 spells CASSIRASGASTDTQYF. The CDR3 DNA reads as TGTGCCAGCAGCATCAGAGCCAGCGGGGCTAGCACAGATACGCAGTATTTT. This chain connects TRBV7-8 to TRBJ2-3; TRBD2 matches at 7 bases. J gave up 0 bases and V 5 bases, and 11 bases lay outside the gene matches. The germline gives CDR1 SGHVS, CDR2 FQNEAQ. The CDR3 is 17 residues long.

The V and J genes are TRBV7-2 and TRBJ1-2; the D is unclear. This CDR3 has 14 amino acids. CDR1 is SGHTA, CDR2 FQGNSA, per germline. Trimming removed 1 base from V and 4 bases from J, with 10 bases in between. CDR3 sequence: CASSLEGDIYGYTF. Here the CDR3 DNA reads TGTGCCAGCAGCTTAGAGGGAGATATCTATGGCTACACCTTC.

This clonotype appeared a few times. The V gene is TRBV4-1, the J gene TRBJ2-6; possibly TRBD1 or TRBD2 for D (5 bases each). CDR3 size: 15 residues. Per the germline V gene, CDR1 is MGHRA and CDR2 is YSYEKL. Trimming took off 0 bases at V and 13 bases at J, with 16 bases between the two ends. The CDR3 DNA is TGCGCCAGCAGCCAAGATCTGGGGGTGGTAGGAGTCCTGACTTTC. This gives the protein CASSQDLGVVGVLTF.

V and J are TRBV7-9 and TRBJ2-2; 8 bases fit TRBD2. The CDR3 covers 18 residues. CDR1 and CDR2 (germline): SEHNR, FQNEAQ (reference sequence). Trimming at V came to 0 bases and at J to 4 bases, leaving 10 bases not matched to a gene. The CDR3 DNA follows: TGTGCCAGCAGCTTAGCGCCGGGAGGGCCAGCGGGCACCGGGGAGCTGTTTTTT. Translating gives CASSLAPGGPAGTGELFF.

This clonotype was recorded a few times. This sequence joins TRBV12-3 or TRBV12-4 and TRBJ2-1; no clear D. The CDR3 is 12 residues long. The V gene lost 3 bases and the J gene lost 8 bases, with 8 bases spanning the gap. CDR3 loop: CASSFLAHEQFF. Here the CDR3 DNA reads TGTGCCAGCAGTTTTTTGGCCCATGAGCAGTTCTTC.

CDR3 region: CASSHLGVAYGYTF. In DNA form, the CDR3 reads TGTGCCAGCAGCCACCTTGGGGTTGCCTATGGCTACACCTTC. This rearrangement joins TRBV6-2 or TRBV6-3 to TRBJ1-2; D gene ambiguous. The CDR3 contains 14 residues. CDR1 and CDR2 from the germline V gene are MNHEY and SVGEGT. V lost 6 bases, J lost 4 bases, and 15 bases lay in between.

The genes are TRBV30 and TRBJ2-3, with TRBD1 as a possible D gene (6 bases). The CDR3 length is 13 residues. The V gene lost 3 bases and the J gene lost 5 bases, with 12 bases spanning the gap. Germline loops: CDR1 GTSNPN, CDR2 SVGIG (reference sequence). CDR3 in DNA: TGTGCCTGGAGCGGTCAGGGGATAGATACGCAGTATTTT. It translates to CAWSGQGIDTQYF.

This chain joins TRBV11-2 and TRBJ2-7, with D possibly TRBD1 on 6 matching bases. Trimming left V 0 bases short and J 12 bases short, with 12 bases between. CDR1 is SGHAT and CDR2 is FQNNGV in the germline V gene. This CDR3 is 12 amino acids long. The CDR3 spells CASSLDGDRRYF. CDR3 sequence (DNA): TGTGCCAGCAGCTTAGATGGAGACAGGCGGTACTTC.